This note documents a single TCR beta chain sequence. Primers: 60 Vbeta forward and 13 Jbeta reverse. The table came from immunoSEQ multiplex PCR; TCRdb's copy has only in-frame clones and leaves some out. Of more than 110,000 clones in the sample, roughly three quarters were seen once. Trimming removed 0 bases from V and 5 bases from J, with 17 bases in between. Germline V gene data show CDR1 as LGHNA and CDR2 as YNFKEQ. The CDR3 runs to 18 residues. These data come from a study of cytomegalovirus exposure and HLA in healthy donors. V usage is TRBV4-2 and J usage is TRBJ1-6; no firm D call. This clonotype originated in a woman in her 50s in good health and CMV-seronegative. Sequencing was done on a sample of PBMCs. This chain's CDR3 is CASSQDKSGYGDNSPLHF. The CDR3 DNA sequence: TGTGCCAGCAGCCAAGATAAGTCGGGGTATGGGGATAATTCACCCCTCCACTTT.